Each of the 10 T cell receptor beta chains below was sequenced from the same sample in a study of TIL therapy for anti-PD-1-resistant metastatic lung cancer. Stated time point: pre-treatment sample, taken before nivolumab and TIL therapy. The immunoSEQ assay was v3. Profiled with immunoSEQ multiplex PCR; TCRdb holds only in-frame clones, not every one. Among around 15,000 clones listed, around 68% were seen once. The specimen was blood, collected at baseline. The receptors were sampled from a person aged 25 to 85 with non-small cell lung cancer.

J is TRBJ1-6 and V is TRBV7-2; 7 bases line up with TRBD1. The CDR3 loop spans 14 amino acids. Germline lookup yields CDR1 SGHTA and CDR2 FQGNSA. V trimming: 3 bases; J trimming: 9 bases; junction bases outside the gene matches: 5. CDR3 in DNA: TGTGCCAGCAGCTTTACAGGGGCCGGTTCACCCCTCCACTTT. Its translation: CASSFTGAGSPLHF.

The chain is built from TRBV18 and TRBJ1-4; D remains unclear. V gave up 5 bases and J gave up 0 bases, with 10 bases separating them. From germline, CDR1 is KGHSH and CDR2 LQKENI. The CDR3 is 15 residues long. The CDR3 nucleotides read TGTGCCAGCTCAGATCGTGTTGCAACTAATGAAAAACTGTTTTTT. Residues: CASSDRVATNEKLFF.

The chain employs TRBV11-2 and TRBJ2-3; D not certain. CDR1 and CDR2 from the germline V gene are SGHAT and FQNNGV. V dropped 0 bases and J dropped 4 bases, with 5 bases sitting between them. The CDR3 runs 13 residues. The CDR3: CASSLELADTQYF. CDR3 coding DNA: TGTGCCAGCAGCTTAGAACTGGCAGATACGCAGTATTTT.

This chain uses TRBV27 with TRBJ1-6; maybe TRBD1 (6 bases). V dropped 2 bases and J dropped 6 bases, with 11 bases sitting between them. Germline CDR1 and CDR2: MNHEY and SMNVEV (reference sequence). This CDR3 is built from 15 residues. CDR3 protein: CASSLEGGGNSPLHF. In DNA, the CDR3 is TGTGCCAGCAGTTTAGAGGGGGGCGGTAATTCACCCCTCCACTTT.

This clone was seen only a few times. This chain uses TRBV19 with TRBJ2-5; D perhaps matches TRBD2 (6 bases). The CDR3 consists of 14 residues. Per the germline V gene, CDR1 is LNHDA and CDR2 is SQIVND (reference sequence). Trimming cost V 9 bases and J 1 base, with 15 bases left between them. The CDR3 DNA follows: TGTGCCAGCGATACCCCCGGGAGCCAAGAGACCCAGTACTTC. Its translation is CASDTPGSQETQYF.

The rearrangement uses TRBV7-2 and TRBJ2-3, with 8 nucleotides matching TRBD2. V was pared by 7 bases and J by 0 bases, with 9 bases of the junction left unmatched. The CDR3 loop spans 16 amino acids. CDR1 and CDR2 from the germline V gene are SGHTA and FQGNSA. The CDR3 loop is CASTSGSGVSTDTQYF. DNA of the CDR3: TGTGCCAGCACCTCGGGTAGCGGGGTGAGCACAGATACGCAGTATTTT.

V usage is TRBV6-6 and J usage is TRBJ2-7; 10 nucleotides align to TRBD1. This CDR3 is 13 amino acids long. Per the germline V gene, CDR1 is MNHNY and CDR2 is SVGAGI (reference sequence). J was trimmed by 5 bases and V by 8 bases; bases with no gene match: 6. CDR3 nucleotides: TGTGCCAGCCGGGACAGGGGTTTTCACGAGCAGTACTTC. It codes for CASRDRGFHEQYF.

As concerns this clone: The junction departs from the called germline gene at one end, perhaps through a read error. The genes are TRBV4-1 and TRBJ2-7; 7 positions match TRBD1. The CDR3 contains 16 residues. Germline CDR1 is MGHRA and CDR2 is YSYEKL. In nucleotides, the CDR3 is TGCACCAGCAGCCAAGAGGGGGCTCGCAGAATCTACGAGCAGTACTTC. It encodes CTSSQEGARRIYEQYF.

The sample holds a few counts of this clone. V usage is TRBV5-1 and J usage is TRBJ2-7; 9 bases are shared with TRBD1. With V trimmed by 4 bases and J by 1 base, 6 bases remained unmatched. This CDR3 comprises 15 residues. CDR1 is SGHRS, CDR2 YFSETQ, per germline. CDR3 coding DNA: TGCGCCAGCAGCATAACAGGGGGCTGGTCCTACGAGCAGTACTTC. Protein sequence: CASSITGGWSYEQYF.

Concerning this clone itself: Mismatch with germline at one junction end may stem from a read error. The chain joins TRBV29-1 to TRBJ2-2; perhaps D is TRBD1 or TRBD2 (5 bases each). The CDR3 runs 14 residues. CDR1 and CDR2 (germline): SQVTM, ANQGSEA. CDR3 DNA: TGCAGCGTTGTCAAAGGGACGAACGCCGGGGAGCTGTTTTTT. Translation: CSVVKGTNAGELFF.